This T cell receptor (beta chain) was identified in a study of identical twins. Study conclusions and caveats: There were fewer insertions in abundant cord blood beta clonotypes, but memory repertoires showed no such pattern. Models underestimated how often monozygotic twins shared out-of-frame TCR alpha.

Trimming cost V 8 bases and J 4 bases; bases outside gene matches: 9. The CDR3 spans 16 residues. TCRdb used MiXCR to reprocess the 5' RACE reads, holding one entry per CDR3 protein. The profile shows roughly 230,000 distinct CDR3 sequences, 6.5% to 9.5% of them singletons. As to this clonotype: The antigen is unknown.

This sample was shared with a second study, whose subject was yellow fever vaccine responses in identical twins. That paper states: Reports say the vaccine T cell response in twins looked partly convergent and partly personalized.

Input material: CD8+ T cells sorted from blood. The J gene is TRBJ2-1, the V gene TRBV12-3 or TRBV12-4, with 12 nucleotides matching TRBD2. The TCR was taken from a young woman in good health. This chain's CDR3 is CASDNAGTSGYNEQFF. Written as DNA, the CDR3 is TGTGCCAGCGACAATGCCGGGACTAGCGGGTACAATGAGCAGTTCTTC.